This is a list of T cell receptor beta chains from one sample in a study of T-cell reconstitution after alpha-beta-depleted transplantation in children. TCRdb re-derived calls from the PCR reads in MiXCR, one entry per CDR3 protein. The sample lists hundreds of thousands of distinct CDR3 sequences, 6% to 10% occurring once. Sample: peripheral blood, taken 360 days after TCRalphabeta/CD19-depleted stem cell transplant. These receptors were taken from a female patient aged 2-15 years who had a stem cell transplant for Fanconi anemia, so the T cells may come from the graft donor. Each CDR3 is given with its conserved first and last residue. The order of the fields is V gene, J gene, D gene, clone size, CDR3 DNA, CDR3 protein. The D gene is left open where the match is weak. Clone size is shown for a subset of rows, as once, few, many or a class of expanded clone.

V: TRBV7-9; J: TRBJ1-2; D: TRBD1; size: many; DNA: TGTGCCAGCAGACTGGGGACAGGGGCTGATGGTGGCTACACCTTC; CDR3: CASRLGTGADGGYTF
V: TRBV7-9; J: TRBJ2-1; D: TRBD2; size: many; DNA: TGTGCCAGCAGCTTAACTAGCGGGGGAGTATACTACAATGAGCAGTTCTTC; CDR3: CASSLTSGGVYYNEQFF
V: TRBV5-1; J: TRBJ2-7; D: .; size: many; DNA: TGCGCCAGCAAAGGCGAGAGCTCCTACGAGCAGTACTTC; CDR3: CASKGESSYEQYF
V: TRBV5-1; J: TRBJ2-4; D: TRBD2; size: .; DNA: TGCGCCAGCAGCTTGGCCGGGGGGGGTTCAGCCAAAAACATTCAGTACTTC; CDR3: CASSLAGGGSAKNIQYF
V: TRBV25-1; J: TRBJ2-1; D: .; size: many; DNA: TGTGCCAGCAGTGAAGTAGACGGCTCCTACAATGAGCAGTTCTTC; CDR3: CASSEVDGSYNEQFF
V: TRBV6-5; J: TRBJ2-7; D: .; size: many; DNA: TGTGCCAGCAGTTACTCTGGGGCCGCCTACGAGCAGTACTTC; CDR3: CASSYSGAAYEQYF
V: TRBV12-3/TRBV12-4; J: TRBJ1-4; D: .; size: many; DNA: TGTGCCAGCAGCGTAGGTGAAAAACTGTTTTTT; CDR3: CASSVGEKLFF
V: TRBV10-3; J: TRBJ2-3; D: TRBD2; size: many; DNA: TGTGCCATCAGTGAGCCGGGAGGGAGCACAGATACGCAGTATTTT; CDR3: CAISEPGGSTDTQYF
V: TRBV12-3/TRBV12-4; J: TRBJ1-1; D: .; size: many; DNA: TGTGCCAGCAGTTTAGTAGAGGGTGGACACCCCTTTTTT; CDR3: CASSLVEGGHPFF
V: TRBV3-1; J: TRBJ2-1; D: .; size: many; DNA: TGTGCCAGCAGCCCGGTAGTAGCGGATAGCTCCTACAATGAGCAGTTCTTC; CDR3: CASSPVVADSSYNEQFF
V: TRBV9; J: TRBJ1-5; D: .; size: few; DNA: TGTGCCAGCAGCGTAGGTAGTTATAGCAATCAGCCCCAGCATTTT; CDR3: CASSVGSYSNQPQHF
V: TRBV5-5; J: TRBJ1-2; D: TRBD1; size: .; DNA: TGTGCCAGCAGCACACATCCACAGGGGACGGATGGCTACACCTTC; CDR3: CASSTHPQGTDGYTF
V: TRBV7-9; J: TRBJ2-7; D: .; size: few; DNA: TGTGCCAGCAGCTTCAATCGGAGGGGCGTTAACGAGCAGTACTTC; CDR3: CASSFNRRGVNEQYF
V: TRBV9; J: TRBJ2-5; D: .; size: few; DNA: TGTGCCAGCAGCGTAGAAGGGGGGAGGGAGACCCAGTACTTC; CDR3: CASSVEGGRETQYF
V: TRBV9; J: TRBJ2-2; D: .; size: many; DNA: TGTGCCAGCAGCGTAGACAGCCGGGAGCTGTTTTTT; CDR3: CASSVDSRELFF
V: TRBV7-2; J: TRBJ1-5; D: .; size: many; DNA: TGTGCCAGCAGCTTGGGGGACTATAGCAATCAGCCCCAGCATTTT; CDR3: CASSLGDYSNQPQHF
V: TRBV6-1; J: TRBJ2-3; D: TRBD2; size: few; DNA: TGTGCCAGCAGCCTGGGGCGGGGGAGCACAGATACGCAGTATTTT; CDR3: CASSLGRGSTDTQYF
V: TRBV4-3; J: TRBJ2-2; D: .; size: many; DNA: TGCGCCAGCAGCCAAGAATCGGGAGCTAACACCGGGGAGCTGTTTTTT; CDR3: CASSQESGANTGELFF
V: TRBV28; J: TRBJ2-5; D: TRBD2; size: many; DNA: TGTGCCAGCAGCTCCCGTAGCGGGGGGGCGGGAGAGACCCAGTACTTC; CDR3: CASSSRSGGAGETQYF
V: TRBV7-9; J: TRBJ1-2; D: TRBD1; size: few; DNA: TGTGCCAGCAGCCCCCAGGGGGCCGGGTATGGCTACACCTTC; CDR3: CASSPQGAGYGYTF
V: TRBV6-1; J: TRBJ1-1; D: .; size: many; DNA: TGTGCCAGCAGTGAAGCGCGGGGCACTGAAGCTTTCTTT; CDR3: CASSEARGTEAFF
V: TRBV5-1; J: TRBJ2-3; D: .; size: many; DNA: TGCGCCAGCAGGGGAGTCCTATCCACAGATACGCAGTATTTT; CDR3: CASRGVLSTDTQYF